Here is one TCR beta chain with its context. Sequencing used immunoSEQ multiplex PCR; TCRdb keeps in-frame clones, though not all of them. The data show 320,000 or so clones, with 75% to 90% seen just once and 5.5% held by the top ten. Noted treatment: about 20 received Ad26.COV2.S at low or high dose, single or two shots; 5 received placebo; per-sample allocation not given. Day 63 following the first vaccine or placebo injection was when the samples were taken. The data belong to a study of Ad26.COV2.S vaccination and SARS-CoV-2 variants. About the research overall: Once, or twice with 56 days between doses, Ad26.COV2.S was given intramuscularly.

Trimming cost V 6 bases and J 7 bases, with 16 bases left between them. The CDR3 totals 13 residues. The sample was peripheral blood, taken in a trial of Ad26.COV2.S vaccine versus placebo. The chain recombines TRBV12-3 or TRBV12-4 with TRBJ2-7; weak D call: TRBD2 (5 bases). This clonotype originated in a person aged 18-60 years who received the Ad26.COV2.S COVID-19 vaccine or a placebo. The CDR3 DNA reads TGTGCCAGCAGCCCTAATAGAGGGAAAGAGCAGTACTTC. This encodes CASSPNRGKEQYF.